This passage covers 25 T cell receptor beta chains from one sample sequenced in a study of Graves' ophthalmopathy and Graves' hyperthyroidism. Scientists amplified the TCR beta CDR3 regions from RNA transcripts. The first round was an RT-PCR with HTBI primers, and the second round was a multiplex PCR. TCRdb re-called the multiplex PCR reads with MiXCR, one entry per CDR3 protein. The table records approximately 1.2 million distinct CDR3 sequences, approximately 35% of them present only once. The sample was peripheral blood or thyroid tissue (not recorded which). The receptors were gathered from an adult man with Graves' hyperthyroidism.

Points on this clonotype: A single base separates this from a much larger clone, so it may be a read error. This chain joins TRBV9 and TRBJ2-5, with 8 bases fitting TRBD1. Germline trimming cut 6 bases from V and 5 bases from J; bases unmatched to any gene: 6. The CDR3 spans 13 residues. CDR1 and CDR2 (germline): SGDLS, YYNGEE. The CDR3 DNA follows: TGTGCCAGCACCGCAGGGGGCACGGAGACCCAGTACTTC. It specifies CASTAGGTETQYF.

The chain uses TRBV6-2 or TRBV6-3 and TRBJ2-5; TRBD2 matches 10 bases. J gave up 13 bases and V 6 bases, and 11 bases lay outside the gene matches. Germline V CDR1 and CDR2: MNHEY, SVGEGT. The CDR3 is 13 residues long. The CDR3 nucleotides are TGTGCCAGCAGCTCTCCATCAGCGGGAGGGCTGTACTTC. The encoded protein is CASSSPSAGGLYF.

The chain carries TRBV15 and TRBJ2-5; D is perhaps TRBD1 (7 bases). This CDR3 comprises 15 residues. CDR1 and CDR2 (germline): LNHNV, YYDKDF (reference sequence). V lost 4 bases and J 1 base, leaving 13 bases between the germline ends. The CDR3 DNA reads TGTGCCACCAGCATCTCAGGGGGGAGCCAAGAGACCCAGTACTTC. Translated, it gives CATSISGGSQETQYF.

This clonotype was observed at least ten times. The rearrangement uses TRBV11-2 and TRBJ2-7; the D gene is possibly TRBD1 (5 bases). The CDR3 is made up of 16 amino acids. With 5 bases removed from V and 2 bases from J, the gap between germline ends came to 19 bases. The germline CDR1 and CDR2 sequences are SGHAT and FQNNGV. In DNA, the CDR3 is TGTGCCAGCAGCCCCCAGGTGGGGCGAGTGGCCTACGAGCAGTACTTC. Translation gives CASSPQVGRVAYEQYF.

This clonotype was counted only a few times. J is TRBJ2-5 and V is TRBV20-1; no reliable D call. Germline loops: CDR1 DFQATT, CDR2 SNEGSKA (reference sequence). Trimming stripped 6 bases from V and 2 bases from J, with 4 bases between. The CDR3 is made up of 10 amino acids. In DNA, the CDR3 is TGCAGTGCCCCGCAAGAGACCCAGTACTTC. Amino acids: CSAPQETQYF.

The rearrangement links TRBV25-1 to TRBJ2-7; D not resolved. The CDR3 has 14 residues. V shed 3 bases and J shed 5 bases, with 14 bases lying between them. Germline-derived CDR1 and CDR2 are MGHDK and SYGVNS. CDR3 protein: CASSELIGPHEQYF. Written as DNA, the CDR3 is TGTGCCAGCAGTGAGCTGATCGGTCCCCACGAGCAGTACTTC.

This clonotype occurred many times. The chain recombines TRBV12-3 or TRBV12-4 with TRBJ1-4, with D unresolved. This CDR3 contains 14 residues. Trimming took 5 bases from V and 4 from J, leaving 11 bases between them. The CDR3 loop is CASSPGLSNEKLFF. CDR3 in DNA: TGTGCCAGCAGTCCCGGACTGAGTAATGAAAAACTGTTTTTT.

V gene TRBV29-1 combines with J gene TRBJ2-7, with TRBD2 identical over 12 bases. CDR3 size: 15 residues. Trimming took 3 bases from V and 1 from J; bases not matched to a gene: 4. Germline values: CDR1 SQVTM, CDR2 ANQGSEA. The CDR3 sequence: CSVDLGLAGSYEQYF. CDR3 coding DNA: TGCAGCGTTGATCTCGGACTAGCGGGATCCTACGAGCAGTACTTC.

The chain has TRBV29-1 and TRBJ1-2; 8 nucleotides line up with TRBD1. Germline CDR1 reads SQVTM; CDR2 reads ANQGSEA. With 5 bases clipped from V and 9 bases from J, the junction kept 26 bases outside the gene matches. This CDR3 comprises 18 residues. CDR3 DNA sequence: TGCAGCGTTTCGACAGGGGCCAACAAGAACTCTGACGGGGGTAGCTACACCTTC. Encoded protein: CSVSTGANKNSDGGSYTF.

Note on this clonotype: A single base separates this from a much larger clone, so it may be a read error. This chain links TRBV5-1 with TRBJ2-7; possible D gene TRBD1, 5 bases. The length of the CDR3 is 12 residues. The V end lost 4 bases, the J end lost 5 bases, and 10 bases lay between the germline ends. Germline V gene data show CDR1 as SGHRS and CDR2 as YFSETQ. CDR3 sequence (DNA): TGCGCCAGCAGCGTACAGGAAAACGAGCAGTACTTC. It specifies CASSVQENEQYF.

This clonotype was seen many times. The V and J genes are TRBV7-2 and TRBJ1-1; 8 nucleotides match TRBD1. The CDR3 covers 15 residues. With 0 bases clipped from V and 4 bases from J, the junction kept 4 bases outside the gene matches. Per germline, CDR1 SGHTA and CDR2 FQGNSA. The CDR3 spells CASSLAGQAGTEAFF. CDR3 nucleotides: TGTGCCAGCAGCTTAGCGGGACAGGCGGGCACTGAAGCTTTCTTT.

This chain joins TRBV29-1 and TRBJ1-4; D might be TRBD1 (5 bases). Germline V gene data show CDR1 as SQVTM and CDR2 as ANQGSEA. V lost 8 bases and J lost 8, with 15 bases in between. This CDR3 is built from 12 residues. The DNA of the CDR3 is TGCAGCAGCCAAGAGGGGCTAGAAAAACTGTTTTTT. It codes for CSSQEGLEKLFF. Full variable domain (outside the CDR3, taken from reference TRBV29-1 and TRBJ1-4): SAVISQKPSRDICQRGTSLTIQCQVDSQVTMMFWYRQQPGQSLTLIATANQGSEATYESGFVIDKFPISRPNLTFSTLTVSNMSPEDSSIYLCSSQEGLEKLFFGSGTQLSVL.

This sequence joins TRBV7-2 and TRBJ2-7; D uncertain. The CDR3 is made up of 16 amino acids. V was pared by 4 bases and J by 3 bases, with 19 bases between. Germline V gene lookup returns CDR1 SGHTA and CDR2 FQGNSA. The CDR3 protein is CASSSVSGLAVYEQYF. The CDR3 DNA follows: TGTGCCAGCAGCTCGGTCTCGGGTTTAGCCGTCTACGAGCAGTACTTC.

This clonotype has ten or more counts. The chain links TRBV24-1 to TRBJ1-1; 11 bases fit TRBD1. Germline CDR1 reads KGHDR; CDR2 reads SFDVKD. The length of the CDR3 is 15 residues. V shed 7 bases and J 0 bases; nucleotides not matched to a gene: 3. Here the CDR3 DNA reads TGTGCCACCAGGGGACAGGGGGGCATGAACACTGAAGCTTTCTTT. Residues: CATRGQGGMNTEAFF.

This clonotype was detected many times. The V and J genes are TRBV24-1 and TRBJ1-1; 10 bases map to TRBD1. Per the germline V gene, CDR1 is KGHDR and CDR2 is SFDVKD. The CDR3 length is 16 residues. The V and J ends lost 7 bases and 1 base, in that order; junction bases with no gene match: 8. This CDR3 is CATSRGQGGPNTEAFF. The CDR3 nucleotides read TGTGCCACCAGCCGAGGACAGGGGGGCCCGAACACTGAAGCTTTCTTT.

The chain employs TRBV20-1 and TRBJ2-7; TRBD1 agrees at 10 bases. This CDR3 comprises 15 residues. V was clipped by 3 bases and J by 0 bases; unmatched bases: 5. Germline assignment: CDR1 DFQATT and CDR2 SNEGSKA (reference sequence). CDR3 loop: CSASSGQGLSYEQYF. The CDR3 region has the DNA TGCAGTGCTAGCTCGGGACAGGGGCTCTCCTACGAGCAGTACTTC.

This chain links TRBV7-2 with TRBJ1-1; 7 nucleotides agree with TRBD1. The J segment lost 5 bases and the V segment lost 1 base, leaving 7 bases of the junction unmatched. The CDR3 runs 15 residues. In germline, CDR1 is SGHTA, CDR2 FQGNSA. This chain's CDR3 is CASSLGQGFVTEAFF. In DNA form, the CDR3 reads TGTGCCAGCAGCTTAGGACAGGGTTTCGTGACTGAAGCTTTCTTT. Combining the CDR3 with reference TRBV7-2 and TRBJ1-1 gives the whole variable domain GAGVSQSPSNKVTEKGKDVELRCDPISGHTALYWYRQSLGQGLEFLIYFQGNSAPDKSGLPSDRFSAERTGGSVSTLTIQRTQQEDSAVYLCASSLGQGFVTEAFFGQGTRLTVV.

As regards this clonotype: Here the CDR3 omits its conserved ending phenylalanine or tryptophan, so a read error is the likely source. The genes are TRBV12-3 or TRBV12-4 and TRBJ1-2; unclear D gene. The CDR3 runs 15 residues. V dropped 5 bases and J dropped 2 bases, with 15 bases sitting between them. This CDR3 is CASSQPDLQNYGYTS. Written as DNA, the CDR3 is TGTGCCAGCAGTCAGCCGGACCTCCAAAACTATGGCTACACCTCC.

CDR3 loop: CSASRHLLGVRPTVETQYF. In nucleotides, the CDR3 is TGCAGTGCTAGTCGGCACCTCCTAGGCGTGAGACCGACCGTAGAGACCCAGTACTTC. This chain joins TRBV20-1 and TRBJ2-5; D ambiguous. CDR1 DFQATT and CDR2 SNEGSKA come from the germline V gene (reference sequence). The CDR3 has 19 residues. V was shortened by 3 bases and J by 4 bases, with 30 bases between the two germline ends.

This clonotype came up many times. The chain links TRBV9 to TRBJ1-1, with a weak D call TRBD1 (5 bases). CDR1 is SGDLS and CDR2 is YYNGEE in the germline V gene. Trimming stripped 0 bases from V and 1 base from J, with 16 bases between. The CDR3 is 17 amino acids. CDR3 protein: CASSVADKRQWNTEAFF. The CDR3, as DNA: TGTGCCAGCAGCGTAGCGGACAAGAGACAGTGGAACACTGAAGCTTTCTTT.

This clonotype showed up many times. This chain uses TRBV20-1 with TRBJ2-7, with TRBD2 matching over 7 bases. The ends lost 5 bases at V and 3 bases at J; junction bases unmatched: 4. Looked up from germline, CDR1 is DFQATT and CDR2 is SNEGSKA (reference sequence). The CDR3 runs 12 residues. Written as DNA, the CDR3 is TGCAGTGCTGGGAGGGTATACTACGAGCAGTACTTC. Residues: CSAGRVYYEQYF.

This clonotype was counted at least ten times. Relative to the germline gene, one junction end is altered; a read error may explain this. The chain has TRBV5-1 and TRBJ1-1; TRBD1 agrees at 7 bases. This CDR3 has 14 amino acids. Germline CDR1 SGHRS, CDR2 YFSETQ. The DNA for the CDR3 is TGTGCCAGCAGCACGAGGACAGGGAACACTGAAGCTTTCTTT. As protein: CASSTRTGNTEAFF.

The chain couples TRBV28 to TRBJ2-7; TRBD2 is a possible D gene (7 bases). The CDR3 is made up of 16 amino acids. CDR1 and CDR2 (germline): MDHEN, SYDVKM. The germline V and J ends were trimmed by 3 bases and 4 bases, with 19 bases remaining between them. The CDR3 loop is CASSFSRGGAGYEQYF. CDR3 nucleotides: TGTGCCAGCAGTTTCTCTAGGGGGGGGGCTGGGTACGAGCAGTACTTC.

The chain links TRBV19 to TRBJ1-2; 10 nucleotides line up with TRBD1. This CDR3 is 16 amino acids long. Germline CDR1 LNHDA, CDR2 SQIVND (reference sequence). Unmatched junction bases numbered 16, after V lost 8 bases and J lost 7 bases. In DNA, the CDR3 is TGTGCCAGTGAGTTCGAGACAGGGGGCGGGTCGAGTGGCTACACCTTC. It yields the protein CASEFETGGGSSGYTF.

This clonotype was detected many times. This chain connects TRBV7-9 to TRBJ2-5; 9 bases agree with TRBD1. The germline V gene has CDR1 SEHNR and CDR2 FQNEAQ (reference sequence). Trimming at V came to 5 bases and at J to 4 bases, leaving 11 bases not matched to a gene. CDR3 length equals 16 residues. The CDR3 here is CASSPRDRGIRETQYF. Here the CDR3 DNA reads TGTGCCAGCAGCCCGAGAGACAGGGGGATTAGAGAGACCCAGTACTTC.